This T cell receptor (beta chain) was recorded in a study of shared clonotypes between healthy human individuals. Across the whole study: CD4 naive cells filled three plates per donor, CD4 memory three, CD8 naive two and CD8 memory one. Findings and caveats of the study: Generation probabilities were higher for clonotypes shared across all four sorted-subset donors than for unshared ones. Tissue TCR repertoires likely differ from these blood-only repertoires.

Sequenced by immunoSEQ multiplex PCR; TCRdb stores in-frame clones only, minus some. The table has about 2.4 million clones, approximately 94% seen once. Note on this clone: Its antigen is not identified.

V was clipped by 4 bases and J by 4 bases, with 14 bases between them. The CDR3 totals 15 residues. CDR1 MNHNY and CDR2 SVGAGI come from the germline V gene (reference sequence). The rearrangement links TRBV6-6 to TRBJ2-1; possibly TRBD1 for D (6 bases). The material sequenced was naive CD4+ T cells from PBMCs. Subset: CD45RA+ positively selected. The sequence was obtained from a man younger than 35 in good health. Some clones in this sample may be carry-over from other donors' samples. The CDR3: CASSFPPGQYNEQFF. CDR3 DNA sequence: TGTGCCAGCAGTTTTCCGCCGGGACAATACAATGAGCAGTTCTTC.